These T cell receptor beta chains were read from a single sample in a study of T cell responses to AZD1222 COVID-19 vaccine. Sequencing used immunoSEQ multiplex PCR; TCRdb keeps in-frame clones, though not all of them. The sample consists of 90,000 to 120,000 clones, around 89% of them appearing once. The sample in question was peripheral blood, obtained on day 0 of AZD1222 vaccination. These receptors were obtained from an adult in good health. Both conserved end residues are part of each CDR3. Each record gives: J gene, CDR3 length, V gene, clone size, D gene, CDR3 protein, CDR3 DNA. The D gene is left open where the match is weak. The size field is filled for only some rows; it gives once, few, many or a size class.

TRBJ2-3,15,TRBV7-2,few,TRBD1,CASSIGTDITDTQYF,TGTGCCAGCAGTATTGGGACAGACATCACAGATACGCAGTATTTT
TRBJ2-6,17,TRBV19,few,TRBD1,CASSTEGAQGFANVLTF,TGTGCCAGTAGTACAGAGGGGGCACAGGGTTTCGCCAACGTCCTGACTTTC
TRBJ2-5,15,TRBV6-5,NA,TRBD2,CASRISSGYQETQYF,TGTGCCAGCAGGATCTCTAGCGGTTATCAAGAGACCCAGTACTTC
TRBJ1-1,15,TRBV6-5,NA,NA,CASSYSGFLGTEAFF,TGTGCCAGCAGTTACTCTGGGTTTCTGGGGACTGAAGCTTTCTTT
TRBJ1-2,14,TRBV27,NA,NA,CASSLRTDNYGYTF,TGTGCCAGCAGTTTGAGGACGGATAACTATGGCTACACCTTC
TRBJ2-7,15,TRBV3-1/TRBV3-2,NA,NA,CASSRGGGSSYEQYF,TGTGCCAGCAGCCGAGGAGGGGGTAGCTCCTACGAGCAGTACTTC
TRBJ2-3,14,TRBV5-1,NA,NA,CASSSRDGLGTQYF,TGCGCCAGCAGCTCCCGGGACGGCCTGGGTACGCAGTATTTT
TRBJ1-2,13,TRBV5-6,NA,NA,CASSLESSYGYTF,TGTGCCAGCAGCTTGGAAAGCTCCTATGGCTACACCTTC
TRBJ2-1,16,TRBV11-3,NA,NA,CASSSFYSGSYNEQFF,TGTGCCAGCAGCTCTTTTTACTCGGGCTCCTACAATGAGCAGTTCTTC
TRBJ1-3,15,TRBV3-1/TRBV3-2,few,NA,CASSHQQTPGNTIYF,TGTGCCAGCAGCCACCAACAGACCCCTGGAAACACCATATATTTT